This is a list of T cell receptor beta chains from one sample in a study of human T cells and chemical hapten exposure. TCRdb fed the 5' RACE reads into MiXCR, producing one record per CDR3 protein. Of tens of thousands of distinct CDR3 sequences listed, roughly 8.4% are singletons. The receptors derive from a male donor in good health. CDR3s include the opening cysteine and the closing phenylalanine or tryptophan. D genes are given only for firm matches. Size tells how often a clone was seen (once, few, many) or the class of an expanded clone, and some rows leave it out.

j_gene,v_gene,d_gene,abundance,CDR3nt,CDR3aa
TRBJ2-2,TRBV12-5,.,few,TGTGCTAGTGGTTTTGGCTCCGGGGAGCTGTTTTTT,CASGFGSGELFF
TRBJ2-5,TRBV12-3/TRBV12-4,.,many,TGTGCCAGCAGTCCCCGACTACATACAGAGACCCAGTACTTC,CASSPRLHTETQYF
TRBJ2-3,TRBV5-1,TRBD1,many,TGCGCCAGCAGCCCGTGGGACAGAGTTGAGCCAGATACGCAGTATTTT,CASSPWDRVEPDTQYF
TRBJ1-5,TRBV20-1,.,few,TGCAGTGCTAGTACAGGGAGTTTACAGCCCCAGCATTTT,CSASTGSLQPQHF
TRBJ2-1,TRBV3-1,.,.,TGTGCCAGCAGCCAGGACGGAGGCTCCTACAATGAGCAGTTCTTC,CASSQDGGSYNEQFF
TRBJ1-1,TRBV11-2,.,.,TGTGCCAGCAGACTACAGATGAACACTGAAGCTTTCTTT,CASRLQMNTEAFF
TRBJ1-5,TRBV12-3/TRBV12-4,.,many,TGTGCCAGCAGTTCAACCCGGACTCAGCCCCAGCATTTT,CASSSTRTQPQHF
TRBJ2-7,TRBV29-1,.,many,TGCAGCGTTGCGGGAGCTTACGAGCAGTACTTC,CSVAGAYEQYF
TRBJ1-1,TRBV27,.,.,TGTGCCAGCAGTGCCTTGGGGTTCACTGAAGCTTTCTTT,CASSALGFTEAFF
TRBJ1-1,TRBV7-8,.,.,TGTGCCAGCAGCTTAGTGGGTCGGGGCACTGAAGCTTTCTTT,CASSLVGRGTEAFF
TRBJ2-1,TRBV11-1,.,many,TGTGCCAGCAGCCCCAGGGTAGGGGAGCAGTTCTTC,CASSPRVGEQFF
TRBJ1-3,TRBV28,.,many,TGTGCCAGCAGTTTAAAGGTGACTGGAAACACCATATATTTT,CASSLKVTGNTIYF
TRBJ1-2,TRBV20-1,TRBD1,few,TGCAGTGCTAGAGATGCGGACAGGGCGTTAGCTAACTATGGCTACACCTTC,CSARDADRALANYGYTF
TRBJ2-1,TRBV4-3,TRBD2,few,TGCGCCAGCAGCTTTAGCGGGGGTTTTCCCAATGAGCAGTTCTTC,CASSFSGGFPNEQFF
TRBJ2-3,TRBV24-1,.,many,TGTGCCACCAGACAGGAGAGCACAGATACGCAGTATTTT,CATRQESTDTQYF
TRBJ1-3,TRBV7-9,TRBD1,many,TGTGCCAGCAGCTTAAGGCAGGGGGCGGAAAACACCATATATTTT,CASSLRQGAENTIYF
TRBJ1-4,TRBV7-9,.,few,TGTGCCAGCAGCTTAGCACAGGAAAAACTGTTTTTT,CASSLAQEKLFF
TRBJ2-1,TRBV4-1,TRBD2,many,TGCGCCAGCAGCCAAGCTGGACTAGCGGGAGCGGATGAGCAGTTCTTC,CASSQAGLAGADEQFF
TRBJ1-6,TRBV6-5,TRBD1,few,TGTGCCAGCAGTTACTGGGGGGGACAGGGGGGTTCACCCCTCCACTTT,CASSYWGGQGGSPLHF
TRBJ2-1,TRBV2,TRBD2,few,TGTGCCAGCAGTCTAGCGGGAGTTTATGAGCAGTTCTTC,CASSLAGVYEQFF
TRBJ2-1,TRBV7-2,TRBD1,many,TGTGCCAGCAGCTTAGACGGTTGGGCGGACAGGCACAATGAGCAGTTCTTC,CASSLDGWADRHNEQFF
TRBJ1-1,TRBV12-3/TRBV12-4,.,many,TGTGCCAGCACCCTCAGCGGACCGAACACTGAAGCTTTCTTT,CASTLSGPNTEAFF
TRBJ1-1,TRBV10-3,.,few,TGTGCCATCAGTGAGTCTGGTGGGTCCACTGAAGCTTTCTTT,CAISESGGSTEAFF
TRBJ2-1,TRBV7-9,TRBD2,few,TGTGCCAGCAGCTTAGGGCAGCTGACTAGCGGGGGTTACAATGAGCAGTTCTTC,CASSLGQLTSGGYNEQFF
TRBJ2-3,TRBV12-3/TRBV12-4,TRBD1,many,TGTGCCAGCAGTACCACAGGGGGAGTCACAGATACGCAGTATTTT,CASSTTGGVTDTQYF
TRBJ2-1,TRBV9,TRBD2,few,TGTGCCAGCAGCCCCACTTCCGCTAGACTAGCGCACAATGAGCAGTTCTTC,CASSPTSARLAHNEQFF
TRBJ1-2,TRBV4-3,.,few,TGCGCCAGCAGCCAAGATTGGCAGGGCAGCTATGGCTACACCTTC,CASSQDWQGSYGYTF
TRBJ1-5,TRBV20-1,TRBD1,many,TGCAGTGCAAACCGGGACAGGGTGAAGAATCAGCCCCAGCATTTT,CSANRDRVKNQPQHF
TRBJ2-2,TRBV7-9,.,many,TGTGCCAGCCCAGGGGACACCGGGGAGCTGTTTTTT,CASPGDTGELFF
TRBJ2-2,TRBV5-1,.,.,TGCGCCACCCGACCGGAGAGCACCGGGGAGCTGTTTTTT,CATRPESTGELFF
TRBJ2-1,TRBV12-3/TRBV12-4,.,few,TGTGCCAGCAGTCCAAACTGGAATGAGCAGTTCTTC,CASSPNWNEQFF
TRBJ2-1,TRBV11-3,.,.,TGTGCCAGCAGCCGAGCTGGTAGCGGAGTTTACAATGAGCAGTTCTTC,CASSRAGSGVYNEQFF
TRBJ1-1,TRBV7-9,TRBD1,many,TGTGCCAGCAGCTTAGCAAGGACAGGGTACACTGAAGCTTTCTTT,CASSLARTGYTEAFF
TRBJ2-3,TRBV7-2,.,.,TGTGCCAGCAGCTTAGAGGGGGGTCCCACAGATACGCAGTATTTT,CASSLEGGPTDTQYF
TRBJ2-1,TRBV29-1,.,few,TGCAGCGCCCCCCGGGCGGGATACAATGAGCAGTTCTTC,CSAPRAGYNEQFF
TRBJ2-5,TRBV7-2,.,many,TGTGCCAGCAGCTTATCCTACAGGGTAGAGACCCAGTACTTC,CASSLSYRVETQYF
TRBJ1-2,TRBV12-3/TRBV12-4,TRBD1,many,TGTGCCAGCAGCCTCCGACAGGGCGGAGGATCTAACTATGGCTACACCTTC,CASSLRQGGGSNYGYTF
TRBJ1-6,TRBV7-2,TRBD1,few,TGTGCCAGCAGCCCAAGGACAGGGTCGCTGTTTTGGTCACCCCTCCACTTT,CASSPRTGSLFWSPLHF
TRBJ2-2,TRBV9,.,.,TGTGCCAGCAGCGTCTTCCCCGGGGAGCTGTTTTTT,CASSVFPGELFF
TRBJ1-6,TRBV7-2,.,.,TGTGCCAGCAGCCCGACACGAGTTAATTCACCCCTCCACTTT,CASSPTRVNSPLHF
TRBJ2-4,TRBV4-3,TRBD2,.,TGCGCCAGCAGCCAAGATCTCGCGGGGGGGGAGAACATTCAGTACTTC,CASSQDLAGGENIQYF
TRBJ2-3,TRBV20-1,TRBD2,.,TGCAGTGCTAGAGATCCCTTATCGGGACTAGCCTCAACAGATACGCAGTATTTT,CSARDPLSGLASTDTQYF
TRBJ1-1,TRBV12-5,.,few,TGTGCTAGTGGTTTCGACGGAGGTGAAGCTTTCTTT,CASGFDGGEAFF
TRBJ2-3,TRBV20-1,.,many,TGCAGCGCTCAGACTAGGTTCACAGATACGCAGTATTTT,CSAQTRFTDTQYF
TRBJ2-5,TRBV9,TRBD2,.,TGTGCCAGCAGTGCCGGGACTAGCGGAATACAAGAGACCCAGTACTTC,CASSAGTSGIQETQYF
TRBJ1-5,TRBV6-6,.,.,TGTGCCAGCAGTTTACGGGAGGGGAATCAGCCCCAGCATTTT,CASSLREGNQPQHF
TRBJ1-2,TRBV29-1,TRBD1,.,TGCAGCGCCGAGACAGGGCACTATGGCTACACCTTC,CSAETGHYGYTF